The clone carrying this TCR beta chain was recorded at least ten times. MiXCR, run by TCRdb on the PCR reads, gives a single entry per CDR3 protein. Found here are approximately 670,000 distinct CDR3 sequences, 20% of them singletons; the top ten hold around 0.9%. This sample stems from a study of molecular identifiers for immune sequencing clone quantification. Overall study context: In replicates, the authors split RNA from approximately 20,000 or 100,000 naive CD8 cells five ways and sequenced four.

Sorting selected naive CD8 T cells with a CD8+CD4-CCR7+CD45RA+ phenotype. Per germline, CDR1 GTSNPN and CDR2 SVGIG (reference sequence). The ends lost 3 bases at V and 0 bases at J; junction bases unmatched: 5. CDR3 length: 15 residues. The V and J genes are TRBV30 and TRBJ2-3; 8 nucleotides line up with TRBD1. The sequencing sample was made of naive CD8+ T cells from blood, with Jurkat cell RNA spiked in. Subset denoted: FACS-sorted CD8+CD4-CCR7+CD45RA+ naive T cells. The clonotype originates from a human donor in good health. Some libraries in this study had Jurkat cell RNA spiked in. The CDR3 region is CAWSGQGLSTDTQYF. The CDR3, as DNA: TGTGCCTGGAGCGGACAGGGCCTTAGCACAGATACGCAGTATTTT.